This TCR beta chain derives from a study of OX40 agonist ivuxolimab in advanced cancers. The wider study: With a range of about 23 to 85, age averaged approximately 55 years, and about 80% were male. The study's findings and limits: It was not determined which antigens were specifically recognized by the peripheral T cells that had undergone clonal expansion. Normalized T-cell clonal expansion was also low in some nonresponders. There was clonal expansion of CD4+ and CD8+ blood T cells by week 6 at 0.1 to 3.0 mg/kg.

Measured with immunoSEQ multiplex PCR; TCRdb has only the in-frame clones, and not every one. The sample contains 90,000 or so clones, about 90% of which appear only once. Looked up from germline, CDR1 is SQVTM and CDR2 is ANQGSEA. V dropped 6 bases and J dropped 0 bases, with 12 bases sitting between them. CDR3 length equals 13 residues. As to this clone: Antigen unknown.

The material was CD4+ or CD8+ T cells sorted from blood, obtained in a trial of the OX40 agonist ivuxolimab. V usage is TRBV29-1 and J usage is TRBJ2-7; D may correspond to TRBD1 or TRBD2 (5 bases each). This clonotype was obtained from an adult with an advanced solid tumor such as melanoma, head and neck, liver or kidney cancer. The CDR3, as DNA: TGCAGCGTGAGGGGTACGAGCTCCTACGAGCAGTACTTC. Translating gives CSVRGTSSYEQYF.